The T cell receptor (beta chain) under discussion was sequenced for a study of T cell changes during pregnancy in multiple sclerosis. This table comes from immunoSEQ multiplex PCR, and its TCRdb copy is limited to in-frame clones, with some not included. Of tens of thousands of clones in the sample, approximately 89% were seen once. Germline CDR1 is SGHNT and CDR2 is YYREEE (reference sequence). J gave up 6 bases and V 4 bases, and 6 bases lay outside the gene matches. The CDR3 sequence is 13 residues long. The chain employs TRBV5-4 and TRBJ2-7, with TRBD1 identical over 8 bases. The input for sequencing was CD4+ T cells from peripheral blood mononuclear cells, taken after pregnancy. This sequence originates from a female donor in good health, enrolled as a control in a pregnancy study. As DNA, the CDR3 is TGTGCCAGCAGCCGGAACAGGGGGTTCGAGCAGTACTTC. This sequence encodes CASSRNRGFEQYF.